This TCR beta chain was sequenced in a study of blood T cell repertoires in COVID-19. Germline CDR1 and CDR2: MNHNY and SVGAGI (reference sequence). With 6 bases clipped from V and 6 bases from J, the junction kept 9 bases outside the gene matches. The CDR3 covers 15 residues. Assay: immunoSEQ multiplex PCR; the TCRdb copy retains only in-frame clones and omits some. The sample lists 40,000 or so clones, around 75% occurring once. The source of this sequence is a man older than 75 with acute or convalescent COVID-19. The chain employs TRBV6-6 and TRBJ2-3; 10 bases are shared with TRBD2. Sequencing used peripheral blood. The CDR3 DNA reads TGTGCCAGCAGAGCGGGAGGGCTTAAGAGGGATACGCAGTATTTT. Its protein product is CASRAGGLKRDTQYF.